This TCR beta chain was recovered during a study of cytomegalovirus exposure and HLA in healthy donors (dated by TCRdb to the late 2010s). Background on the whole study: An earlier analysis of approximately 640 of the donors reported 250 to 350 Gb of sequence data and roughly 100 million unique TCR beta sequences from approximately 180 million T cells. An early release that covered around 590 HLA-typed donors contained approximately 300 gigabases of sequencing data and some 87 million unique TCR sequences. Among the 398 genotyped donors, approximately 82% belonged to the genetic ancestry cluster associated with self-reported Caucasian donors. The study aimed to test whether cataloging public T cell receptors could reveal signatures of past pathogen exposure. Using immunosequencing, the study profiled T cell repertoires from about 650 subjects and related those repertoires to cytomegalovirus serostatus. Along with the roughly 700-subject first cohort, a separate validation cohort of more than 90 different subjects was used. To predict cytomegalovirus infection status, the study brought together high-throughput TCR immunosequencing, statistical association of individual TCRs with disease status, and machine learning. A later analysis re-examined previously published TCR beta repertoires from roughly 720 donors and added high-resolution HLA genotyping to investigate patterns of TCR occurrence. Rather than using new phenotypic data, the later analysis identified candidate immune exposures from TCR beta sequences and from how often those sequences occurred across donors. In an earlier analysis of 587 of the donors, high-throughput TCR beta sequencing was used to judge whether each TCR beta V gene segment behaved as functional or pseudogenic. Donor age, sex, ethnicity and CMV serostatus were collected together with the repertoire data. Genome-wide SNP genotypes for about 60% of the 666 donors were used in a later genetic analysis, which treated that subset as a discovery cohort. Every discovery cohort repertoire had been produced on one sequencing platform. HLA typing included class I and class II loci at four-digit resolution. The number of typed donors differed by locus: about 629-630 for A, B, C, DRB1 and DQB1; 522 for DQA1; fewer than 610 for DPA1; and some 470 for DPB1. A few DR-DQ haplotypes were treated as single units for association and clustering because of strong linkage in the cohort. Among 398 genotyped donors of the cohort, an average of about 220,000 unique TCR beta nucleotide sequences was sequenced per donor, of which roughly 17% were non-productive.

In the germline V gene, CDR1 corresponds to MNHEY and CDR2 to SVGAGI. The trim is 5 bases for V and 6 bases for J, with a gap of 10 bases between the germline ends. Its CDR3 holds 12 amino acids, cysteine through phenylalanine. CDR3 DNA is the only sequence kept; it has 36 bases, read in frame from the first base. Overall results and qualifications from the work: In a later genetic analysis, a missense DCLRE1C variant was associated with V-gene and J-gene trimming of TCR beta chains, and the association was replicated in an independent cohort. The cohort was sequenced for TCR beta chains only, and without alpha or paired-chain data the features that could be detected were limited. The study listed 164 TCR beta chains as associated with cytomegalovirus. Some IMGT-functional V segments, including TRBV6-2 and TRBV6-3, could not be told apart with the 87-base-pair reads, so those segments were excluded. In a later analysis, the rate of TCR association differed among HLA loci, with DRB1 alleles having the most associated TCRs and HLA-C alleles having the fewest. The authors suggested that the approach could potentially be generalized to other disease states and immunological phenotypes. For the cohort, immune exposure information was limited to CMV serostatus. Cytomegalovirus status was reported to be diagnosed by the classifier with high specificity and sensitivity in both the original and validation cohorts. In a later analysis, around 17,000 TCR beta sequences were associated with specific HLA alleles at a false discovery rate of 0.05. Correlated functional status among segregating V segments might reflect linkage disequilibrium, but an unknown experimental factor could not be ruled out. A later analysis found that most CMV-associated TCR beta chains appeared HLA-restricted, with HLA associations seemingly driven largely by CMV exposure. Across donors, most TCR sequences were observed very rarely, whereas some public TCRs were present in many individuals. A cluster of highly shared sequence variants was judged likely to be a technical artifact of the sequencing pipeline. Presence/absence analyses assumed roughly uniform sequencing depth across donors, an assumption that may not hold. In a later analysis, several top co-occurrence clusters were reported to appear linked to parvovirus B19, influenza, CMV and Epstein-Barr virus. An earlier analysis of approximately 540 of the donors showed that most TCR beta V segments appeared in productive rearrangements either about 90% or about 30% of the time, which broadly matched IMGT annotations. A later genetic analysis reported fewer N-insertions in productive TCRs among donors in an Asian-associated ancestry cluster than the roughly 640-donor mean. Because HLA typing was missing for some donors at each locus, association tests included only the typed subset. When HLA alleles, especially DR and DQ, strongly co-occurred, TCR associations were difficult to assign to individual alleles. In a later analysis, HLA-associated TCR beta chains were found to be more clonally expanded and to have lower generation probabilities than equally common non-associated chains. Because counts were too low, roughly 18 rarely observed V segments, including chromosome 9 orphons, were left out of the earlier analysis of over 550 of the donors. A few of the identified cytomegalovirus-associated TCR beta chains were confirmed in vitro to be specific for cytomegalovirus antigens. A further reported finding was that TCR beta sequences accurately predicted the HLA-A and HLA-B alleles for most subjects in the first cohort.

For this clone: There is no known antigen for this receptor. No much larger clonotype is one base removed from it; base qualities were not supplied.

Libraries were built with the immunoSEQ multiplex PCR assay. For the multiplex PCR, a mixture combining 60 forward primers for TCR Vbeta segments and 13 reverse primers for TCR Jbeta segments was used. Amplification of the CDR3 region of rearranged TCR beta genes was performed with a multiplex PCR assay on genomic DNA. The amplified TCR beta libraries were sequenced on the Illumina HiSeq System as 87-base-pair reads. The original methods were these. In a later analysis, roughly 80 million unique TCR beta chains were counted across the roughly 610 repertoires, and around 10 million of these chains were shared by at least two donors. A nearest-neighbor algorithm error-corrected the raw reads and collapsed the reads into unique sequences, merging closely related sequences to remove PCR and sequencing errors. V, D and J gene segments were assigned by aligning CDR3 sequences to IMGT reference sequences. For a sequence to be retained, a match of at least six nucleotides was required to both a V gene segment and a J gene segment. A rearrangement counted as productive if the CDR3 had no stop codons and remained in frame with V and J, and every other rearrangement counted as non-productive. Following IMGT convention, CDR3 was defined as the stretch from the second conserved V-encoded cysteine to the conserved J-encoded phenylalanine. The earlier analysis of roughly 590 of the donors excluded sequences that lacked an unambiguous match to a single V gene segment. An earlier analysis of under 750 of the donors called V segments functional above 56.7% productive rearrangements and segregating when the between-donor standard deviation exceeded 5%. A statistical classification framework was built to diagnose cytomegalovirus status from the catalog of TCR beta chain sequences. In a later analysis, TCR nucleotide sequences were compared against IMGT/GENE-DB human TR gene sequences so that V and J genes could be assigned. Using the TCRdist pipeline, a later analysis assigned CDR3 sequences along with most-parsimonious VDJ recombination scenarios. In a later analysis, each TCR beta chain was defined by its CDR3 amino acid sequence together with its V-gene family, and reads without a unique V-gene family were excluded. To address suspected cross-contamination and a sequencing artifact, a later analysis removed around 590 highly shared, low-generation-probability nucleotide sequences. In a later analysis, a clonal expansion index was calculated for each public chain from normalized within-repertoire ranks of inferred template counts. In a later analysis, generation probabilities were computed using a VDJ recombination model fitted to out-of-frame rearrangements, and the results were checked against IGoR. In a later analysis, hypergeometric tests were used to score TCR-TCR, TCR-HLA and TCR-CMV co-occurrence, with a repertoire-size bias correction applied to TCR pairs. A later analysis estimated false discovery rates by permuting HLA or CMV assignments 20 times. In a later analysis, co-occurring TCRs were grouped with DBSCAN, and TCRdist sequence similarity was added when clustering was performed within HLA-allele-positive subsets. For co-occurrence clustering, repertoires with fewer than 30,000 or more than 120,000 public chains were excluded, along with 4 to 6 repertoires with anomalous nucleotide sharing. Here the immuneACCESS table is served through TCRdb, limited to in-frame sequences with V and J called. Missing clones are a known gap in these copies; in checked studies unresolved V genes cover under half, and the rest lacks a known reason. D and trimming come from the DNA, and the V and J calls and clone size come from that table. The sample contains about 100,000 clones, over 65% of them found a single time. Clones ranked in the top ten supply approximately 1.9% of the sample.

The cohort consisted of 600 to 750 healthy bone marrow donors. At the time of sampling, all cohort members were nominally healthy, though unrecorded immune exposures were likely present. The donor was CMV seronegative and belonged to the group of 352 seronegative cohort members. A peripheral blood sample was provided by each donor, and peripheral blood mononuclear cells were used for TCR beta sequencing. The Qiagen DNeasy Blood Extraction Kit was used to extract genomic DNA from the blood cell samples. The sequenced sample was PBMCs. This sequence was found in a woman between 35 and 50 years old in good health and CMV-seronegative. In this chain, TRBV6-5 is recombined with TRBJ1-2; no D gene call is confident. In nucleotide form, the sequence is TGTGCCAGCAGTCCGGGGATGAATGGCTACACCTTC. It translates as CASSPGMNGYTF.